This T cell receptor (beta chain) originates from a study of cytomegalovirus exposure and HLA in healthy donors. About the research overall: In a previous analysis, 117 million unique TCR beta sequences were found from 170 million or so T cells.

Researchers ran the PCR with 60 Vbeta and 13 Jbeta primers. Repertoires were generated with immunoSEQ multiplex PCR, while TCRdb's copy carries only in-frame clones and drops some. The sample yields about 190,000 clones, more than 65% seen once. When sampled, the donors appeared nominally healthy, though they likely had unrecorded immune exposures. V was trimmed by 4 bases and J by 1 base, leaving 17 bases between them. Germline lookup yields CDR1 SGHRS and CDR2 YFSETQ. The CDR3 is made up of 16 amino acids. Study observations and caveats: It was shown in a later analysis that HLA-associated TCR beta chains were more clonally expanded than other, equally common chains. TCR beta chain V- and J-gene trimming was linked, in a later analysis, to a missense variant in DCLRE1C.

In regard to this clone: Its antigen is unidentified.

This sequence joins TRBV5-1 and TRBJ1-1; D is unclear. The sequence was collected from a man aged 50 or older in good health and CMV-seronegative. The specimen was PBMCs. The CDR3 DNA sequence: TGCGCCAGCAGCCGAGAGGCAGTCTTTAGGAACACTGAAGCTTTCTTT. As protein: CASSREAVFRNTEAFF.